One and the same sample provided the 22 T cell receptor beta chains below, sequenced in a study of cytomegalovirus exposure and HLA in healthy donors. PCR employed 60 Vbeta and 13 Jbeta primers. Sequenced by immunoSEQ multiplex PCR; TCRdb stores in-frame clones only, minus some. The data contain approximately 130,000 clones, about 8.6% of them singletons. What was sequenced was PBMCs. All receptors come from a woman aged 40 to 50 in good health and CMV-seropositive.

This clone showed up just a few times. The chain couples TRBV10-3 to TRBJ1-4; TRBD1 matches at 12 bases. There are 18 residues in the CDR3. Germline CDR1 reads ENHRY; CDR2 reads SYGVKD. J was trimmed by 8 bases and V by 4 bases; bases with no gene match: 14. The CDR3 nucleotides read TGTGCCATCAGTGTGGGCCACGGGACAGGGGGCGCGGGGGAAAAACTGTTTTTT. Translating gives CAISVGHGTGGAGEKLFF.

The chain is built from TRBV9 and TRBJ2-2; possibly TRBD2 for D (5 bases). The CDR3 spans 19 residues. Germline V gene sequence: CDR1 SGDLS, CDR2 YYNGEE. Trimming removed 1 base from V and 0 bases from J, with 19 bases in between. The CDR3 bases are TGTGCCAGCAGCGTACCCACGGGAAGGTATCCGCCGAACACCGGGGAGCTGTTTTTT. Its protein is CASSVPTGRYPPNTGELFF.

This chain connects TRBV19 to TRBJ1-1; 9 bases fit TRBD1. V lost 0 bases and J lost 0; bases outside the gene matches: 2. The V gene's germline CDR1 is LNHDA and CDR2 SQIVND (reference sequence). The CDR3 length is 16 residues. CDR3 sequence reads: CASSIEGTGLNTEAFF. CDR3 nucleotides: TGTGCCAGTAGTATAGAAGGGACAGGGTTGAACACTGAAGCTTTCTTT. Full variable domain (missing parts from reference TRBV19 and TRBJ1-1): DGGITQSPKYLFRKEGQNVTLSCEQNLNHDAMYWYRQDPGQGLRLIYYSQIVNDFQKGDIAEGYSVSREKKESFPLTVTSAQKNPTAFYLCASSIEGTGLNTEAFFGQGTRLTVV.

This clone was counted between two and nine times. This sequence joins TRBV5-1 and TRBJ1-2; D call uncertain. The ends were cut back, 0 bases at V and 1 base at J, with 10 bases in the middle. Germline assignment: CDR1 SGHRS and CDR2 YFSETQ. The length of the CDR3 is 15 residues. The CDR3 reads CASSLVSLSNYGYTF. As DNA, the CDR3 is TGCGCCAGCAGCTTGGTATCTCTCAGTAACTATGGCTACACCTTC.

This clone has more than one count but fewer than ten. The CDR3 sequence is CASSGKNRVQPQHF. The CDR3 DNA reads as TGTGCCAGCAGTGGCAAAAATAGAGTTCAGCCCCAGCATTTT. The V gene is TRBV2, the J gene TRBJ1-5, with D hard to call. Trimming removed 4 bases from V and 6 bases from J, with 13 bases in between. Germline V gives CDR1 SNHLY, CDR2 FYNNEI. The CDR3 runs 14 residues.

This sequence joins TRBV10-3 and TRBJ1-1; no reliable D call. CDR3 size: 14 residues. Trimming took off 5 bases at V and 1 base at J, with 11 bases between the two ends. Germline V gene lookup returns CDR1 ENHRY and CDR2 SYGVKD. The CDR3: CAISPIIANTEAFF. The CDR3 DNA follows: TGTGCCATCAGTCCGATAATAGCGAACACTGAAGCTTTCTTT.

The chain combines TRBV15 with TRBJ2-1; 12 bases map to TRBD2. Per germline, CDR1 LNHNV and CDR2 YYDKDF (reference sequence). Trimming took 4 bases from V and 7 from J; bases not matched to a gene: 8. CDR3 length equals 16 residues. The CDR3 here is CATSTATSGRFNEQFF. The DNA for the CDR3 is TGTGCCACCAGCACCGCGACTAGCGGGAGATTTAATGAGCAGTTCTTC.

This clone came up a few times. The rearrangement links TRBV11-2 to TRBJ1-4, with TRBD1 matching 9 bases. Germline CDR1 and CDR2: SGHAT and FQNNGV. This CDR3 is 19 amino acids long. V was clipped by 0 bases and J by 2 bases; unmatched bases: 10. This CDR3 is CASSLEFGTGSGTNEKLFF. The CDR3 coding sequence is TGTGCCAGCAGCTTAGAATTCGGGACAGGGAGTGGTACTAATGAAAAACTGTTTTTT. The whole variable domain, remainder taken from reference TRBV11-2 and TRBJ1-4, is EAGVAQSPRYKIIEKRQSVAFWCNPISGHATLYWYQQILGQGPKLLIQFQNNGVVDDSQLPKDRFSAERLKGVDSTLKIQPAKLEDSAVYLCASSLEFGTGSGTNEKLFFGSGTQLSVL.

This chain uses TRBV4-1 with TRBJ1-2, with a weak D call TRBD1 (6 bases). Germline CDR1 and CDR2: MGHRA and YSYEKL. Trimming took 0 bases from V and 5 from J, leaving 16 bases between them. CDR3 length: 16 residues. The CDR3 coding sequence is TGCGCCAGCAGCCAAGAGATGGGGGGGCTCGGTTATGGCTACACCTTC. Residues: CASSQEMGGLGYGYTF.

This clone has a handful of counts. The chain joins TRBV5-6 to TRBJ1-1, with TRBD1 identical over 8 bases. Germline values: CDR1 SGHDT, CDR2 YYEEEE. V lost 0 bases to trimming and J lost 5 bases; unmatched junction nucleotides: 12. CDR3 size: 17 residues. DNA of the CDR3: TGTGCCAGCAGCTTGGCCGGGGGGAGGGGGGACAGGACTGAAGCTTTCTTT. It yields the protein CASSLAGGRGDRTEAFF.

This chain links TRBV15 with TRBJ2-3, with 8 nucleotides matching TRBD1. The germline CDR1 and CDR2 sequences are LNHNV and YYDKDF (reference sequence). The V segment lost 0 bases and the J segment 3 bases; nucleotides outside the gene matches: 2. The CDR3 runs to 15 residues. The DNA of the CDR3 is TGTGCCACCAGCAGAGAGGACAGGGATACAGATACGCAGTATTTT. Its translation: CATSREDRDTDTQYF.

V is TRBV5-1 and J is TRBJ2-3; D unresolved. CDR1 SGHRS and CDR2 YFSETQ come from the germline V gene. Trimming left V 0 bases short and J 0 bases short, with 8 bases between. This CDR3 has 15 residues. Here the CDR3 reads CASSLDNPSTDTQYF. The CDR3 DNA is TGCGCCAGCAGCTTGGATAATCCCAGCACAGATACGCAGTATTTT.

The chain has TRBV18 and TRBJ2-3; 13 bases agree with TRBD2. With V trimmed by 1 base and J by 5 bases, 12 bases remained unmatched. CDR3 length equals 19 residues. Germline values: CDR1 KGHSH, CDR2 LQKENI. The CDR3 DNA follows: TGTGCCAGCTCACCACGAAAGACTAGCGGGGGGCCTTTACTAGATACGCAGTATTTT. It is translated as CASSPRKTSGGPLLDTQYF.

The CDR3 spells CASSQGVESYEQYF. DNA of the CDR3: TGTGCCAGCAGCCAGGGGGTAGAAAGCTACGAGCAGTACTTC. J is TRBJ2-7 and V is TRBV7-9, with 7 bases matching TRBD1. Germline V gene data show CDR1 as SEHNR and CDR2 as FQNEAQ (reference sequence). V lost 5 bases to trimming and J lost 3 bases; unmatched junction nucleotides: 7. The CDR3 is 14 amino acids.

This clone was seen more than once but under ten times. The chain combines TRBV5-4 with TRBJ2-2, with a tentative D call TRBD1 (6 bases). The germline gives CDR1 SGHNT, CDR2 YYREEE (reference sequence). V lost 3 bases and J lost 0, with 9 bases in between. The CDR3 sequence is 15 residues long. CDR3 DNA sequence: TGTGCCAGCAGCTCGCGGACAGCGAACACCGGGGAGCTGTTTTTT. It is translated as CASSSRTANTGELFF.

The rearrangement links TRBV9 to TRBJ2-1, with D uncertain. The V and J ends lost 2 bases and 8 bases respectively, with 5 bases between them. Germline V lookup: CDR1 SGDLS, CDR2 YYNGEE. CDR3 length: 11 amino acids. CDR3 sequence reads: CASSVGYEQFF. Written as DNA, the CDR3 is TGTGCCAGCAGCGTCGGGTATGAGCAGTTCTTC.

This chain joins TRBV7-2 and TRBJ1-1, with a possible D match to TRBD1 (6 bases). CDR3 length: 15 residues. CDR1 and CDR2 (germline): SGHTA, FQGNSA. The V end lost 3 bases, the J end lost 0 bases, and 11 bases lay between the germline ends. CDR3 in amino acids: CASSFTGSMNTEAFF. Written as DNA, the CDR3 is TGTGCCAGCAGCTTCACAGGGAGTATGAACACTGAAGCTTTCTTT. The complete variable domain, with remaining parts taken from reference TRBV7-2 and TRBJ1-1, reads GAGVSQSPSNKVTEKGKDVELRCDPISGHTALYWYRQSLGQGLEFLIYFQGNSAPDKSGLPSDRFSAERTGGSVSTLTIQRTQQEDSAVYLCASSFTGSMNTEAFFGQGTRLTVV.

V gene TRBV19 combines with J gene TRBJ1-6, with 11 bases lining up with TRBD1. V gave up 5 bases and J gave up 9 bases; unmatched junction bases: 9. Germline values: CDR1 LNHDA, CDR2 SQIVND (reference sequence). The CDR3 contains 16 residues. This CDR3 reads CASSAPDRGRSSPLHF. Written as DNA, the CDR3 is TGTGCCAGTAGTGCCCCGGACAGGGGGCGTAGTTCACCCCTCCACTTT.

This clone was seen repeatedly, ten times or more. The chain is built from TRBV30 and TRBJ1-2, with D uncertain. Per germline, CDR1 GTSNPN and CDR2 SVGIG (reference sequence). This CDR3 comprises 12 residues. V was trimmed by 2 bases and J by 7 bases, leaving 11 bases between them. Here the CDR3 reads CAWSPGNGGYTF. For the CDR3, the DNA is TGTGCCTGGAGTCCCGGGAATGGTGGCTACACCTTC.

This clone was detected a few times. The V call is TRBV10-3, the J call TRBJ1-1, with 8 bases fitting TRBD1. Trimming at V came to 11 bases and at J to 3 bases, leaving 14 bases not matched to a gene. Germline lookup yields CDR1 ENHRY and CDR2 SYGVKD. The CDR3 loop spans 15 amino acids. The CDR3 loop reads CAVRDRQGRDTEAFF. In DNA, the CDR3 is TGTGCCGTCCGCGACCGACAGGGGAGGGACACTGAAGCTTTCTTT.

The chain combines TRBV7-6 with TRBJ1-1, with D possibly matching TRBD1 (5 bases). The ends were cut back, 5 bases at V and 9 bases at J, with 19 bases in the middle. The CDR3 loop spans 14 amino acids. Germline V gene data show CDR1 as SGHVS and CDR2 as FNYEAQ. The CDR3 sequence: CASSTQGAGKKAFF. DNA for the CDR3: TGTGCCAGCAGCACCCAAGGGGCAGGTAAAAAAGCTTTCTTT.

This clone was counted between two and nine times. The chain uses TRBV6-1 and TRBJ2-5; TRBD2 matches 8 bases. The ends lost 8 bases at V and 5 bases at J; junction bases unmatched: 13. CDR1 is MNHNS, CDR2 SASEGT, per germline. The CDR3 is 15 amino acids. The CDR3 coding sequence is TGTGCCAGCTCCACGGGGGGGCCGGTAGTGGAGACCCAGTACTTC. Encoded protein: CASSTGGPVVETQYF.